Included here is one T cell receptor beta chain sequence, with context. As yet, its antigen is unknown. This specimen comes from a study of OX40 agonist ivuxolimab in advanced cancers. On the study more broadly: Hepatocellular carcinoma, melanoma, renal cell or head and neck cancer was diagnosed in the dose-escalation patients. Findings and caveats of the study: Normalized T-cell clonal expansion was also low in a subset of nonresponders.

Generated by immunoSEQ multiplex PCR, the TCRdb table keeps only in-frame clones and is missing some. Of about 20,000 clones listed, about 83% are singletons. Germline CDR1 and CDR2: SGHDT and YYEEEE. The length of the CDR3 is 13 residues. V gave up 0 bases and J gave up 11 bases; unmatched junction bases: 7. This clonotype was sampled from an adult with an advanced solid tumor such as melanoma, head and neck, liver or kidney cancer. This chain joins TRBV5-6 and TRBJ1-1; 7 bases match TRBD1. The sequences come from CD4+ or CD8+ T cells sorted from blood, collected in a trial of the OX40 agonist ivuxolimab. In nucleotides, the CDR3 is TGTGCCAGCAGCTTGGCCGGGCAGGGGGATGCTTTCTTT. This encodes CASSLAGQGDAFF.